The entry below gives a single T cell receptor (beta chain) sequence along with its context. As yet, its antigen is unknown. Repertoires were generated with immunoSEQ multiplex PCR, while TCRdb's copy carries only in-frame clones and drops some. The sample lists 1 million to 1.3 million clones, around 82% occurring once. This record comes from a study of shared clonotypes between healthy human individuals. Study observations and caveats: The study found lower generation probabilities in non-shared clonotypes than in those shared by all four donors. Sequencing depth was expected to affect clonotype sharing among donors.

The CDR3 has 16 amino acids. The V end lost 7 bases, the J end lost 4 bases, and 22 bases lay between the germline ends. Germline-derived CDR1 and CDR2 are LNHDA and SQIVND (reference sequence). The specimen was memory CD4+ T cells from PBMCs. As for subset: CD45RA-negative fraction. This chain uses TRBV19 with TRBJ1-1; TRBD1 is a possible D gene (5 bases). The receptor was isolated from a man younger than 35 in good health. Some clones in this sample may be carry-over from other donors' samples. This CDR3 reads CASTPGGRRAGTEAFF. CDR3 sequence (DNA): TGTGCCAGTACCCCGGGGGGGAGGCGTGCTGGCACTGAAGCTTTCTTT.